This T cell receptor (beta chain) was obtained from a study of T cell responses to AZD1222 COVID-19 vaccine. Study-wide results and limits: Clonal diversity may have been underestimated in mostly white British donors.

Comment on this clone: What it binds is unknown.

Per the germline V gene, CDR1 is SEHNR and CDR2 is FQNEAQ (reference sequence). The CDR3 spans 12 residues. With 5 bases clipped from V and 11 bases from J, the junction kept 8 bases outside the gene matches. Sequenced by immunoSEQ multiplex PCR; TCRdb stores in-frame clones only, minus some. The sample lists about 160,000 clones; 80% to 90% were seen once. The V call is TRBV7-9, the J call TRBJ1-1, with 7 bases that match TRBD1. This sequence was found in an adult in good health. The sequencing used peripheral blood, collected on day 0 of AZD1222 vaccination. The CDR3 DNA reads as TGTGCCAGCAGCCCAACAGGGGTCGGGGCTTTCTTT. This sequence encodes CASSPTGVGAFF.